Listed below are T cell receptor beta chains from one sample, sequenced in a study of T-cell memory formation after mild COVID-19. MiXCR, applied by TCRdb to the 5' RACE reads, yields one record per CDR3 protein. The repertoire holds about 470,000 distinct CDR3 sequences, 15% to 20% seen once, with over 9% in the top ten. What was sequenced was PBMCs or a T cell subset sorted from them (not recorded which). These TCRs come from an adult woman who had mild COVID-19 (a few samples of this study predate the infection). Cell type and time point are not known. CDR3s include the opening cysteine and the closing phenylalanine or tryptophan. A D gene is named only where the DNA matches it firmly. The size of a clone is reported for some rows only, either as once, few or many, or as a class for expanded clones.

size | J | V | D | DNA | CDR3
NA | TRBJ2-1 | TRBV2 | NA | TGTGCCAGCAAGGAGGGGGCGAGCTCCTACAATGAGCAGTTCTTC | CASKEGASSYNEQFF
NA | TRBJ2-7 | TRBV4-1 | TRBD1 | TGCGCCAGCAGCCGGACAGGGGGCAACAACGAGCAGTACTTC | CASSRTGGNNEQYF
NA | TRBJ2-1 | TRBV7-9 | TRBD1 | TGTGCCAGCAGCCTCGGACAGGGGTGGAATGAGCAGTTCTTC | CASSLGQGWNEQFF
NA | TRBJ2-1 | TRBV9 | TRBD2 | TGTGCCAGCAGCGGGAGGACTAGCGGGAGTAGGAATGAGCAGTTCTTC | CASSGRTSGSRNEQFF
few | TRBJ1-2 | TRBV4-1 | TRBD1 | TGCGCCAGCAGCCGCCATAACGACAGGGGGTCCCGAGGCTACACCTTC | CASSRHNDRGSRGYTF
NA | TRBJ2-1 | TRBV12-3/TRBV12-4 | NA | TGTGCCAGCAGTTTAGAGGCAGGGTACTCCTACAATGAGCAGTTCTTC | CASSLEAGYSYNEQFF
many | TRBJ2-1 | TRBV9 | NA | TGTGCCAGCAGCGTAGAAGACTACAATGAGCAGTTCTTC | CASSVEDYNEQFF
few | TRBJ1-2 | TRBV15 | NA | TGTGCCACCAGCAGAGATTTGGGCAGTACTAACTATGGCTACACCTTC | CATSRDLGSTNYGYTF
NA | TRBJ2-7 | TRBV6-5 | NA | TGTGCCACTACAACGGCAGGAGCGTTCGAGCAGTACTTC | CATTTAGAFEQYF
NA | TRBJ2-7 | TRBV21-1 | NA | TGTGCCAGCAGCGGCCGTTCGGGACAGTCCTACGAGCAGTACTTC | CASSGRSGQSYEQYF
few | TRBJ2-7 | TRBV7-9 | TRBD2 | TGTGCCAGCAGTATGGCGGGAGTTGGCGAGCAGTACTTC | CASSMAGVGEQYF
NA | TRBJ2-1 | TRBV20-1 | TRBD2 | TGCAGTGCTAGAGATGGAGCGGGAGCGTACAATGAGCAGTTCTTC | CSARDGAGAYNEQFF
NA | TRBJ1-4 | TRBV2 | TRBD1 | TGTGCCAGCAGAAACCGACGGAGGACAGGCCAAGAAAAACTGTTTTTT | CASRNRRRTGQEKLFF
NA | TRBJ2-7 | TRBV30 | NA | TGTGCCTGGACCCCGGGGCGGGGTTCCTACGAGCAGTACTTC | CAWTPGRGSYEQYF
NA | TRBJ1-6 | TRBV7-3 | NA | TGTGCCAGCAGCTTAACGGCGGGGGGGCAGGGTAATTCACCCCTCCACTTT | CASSLTAGGQGNSPLHF
few | TRBJ1-1 | TRBV28 | NA | TGTGCCAGCAGTCTTTATCCCCGGGACATTGCCTTCACTGAAGCTTTCTTT | CASSLYPRDIAFTEAFF
few | TRBJ2-2 | TRBV24-1 | NA | TGTGCCACCAGTGATCCCGGACAGATCACCGGGGAGCTGTTTTTT | CATSDPGQITGELFF
few | TRBJ2-4 | TRBV7-9 | TRBD1 | TGTGCCAGCAGCCCACCGACAGGGTCTATGTACTTC | CASSPPTGSMYF
NA | TRBJ2-7 | TRBV4-3 | TRBD2 | TGCGCCAGCAGCCAAGTTTGGCGGGGGGCCTACGAGCAGTACTTC | CASSQVWRGAYEQYF
few | TRBJ2-3 | TRBV2 | TRBD2 | TGTGCCAGCAGAAGACTAGCGCGATACACAGATACGCAGTATTTT | CASRRLARYTDTQYF
few | TRBJ2-6 | TRBV5-1 | TRBD1 | TGCGCCAGCAGCTTGGTAGGACAGGGGGCCACTGGGGCCAACGTCCTGACTTTC | CASSLVGQGATGANVLTF
NA | TRBJ2-4 | TRBV30 | TRBD1 | TGTGCCTGGAGTGGGACAGGGATTCACATTCAGTACTTC | CAWSGTGIHIQYF
few | TRBJ2-1 | TRBV10-3 | TRBD2 | TGTGCCATCAGTGGGGTTGGCGGGAGGCGGACTAATGAGCAGTTCTTC | CAISGVGGRRTNEQFF
NA | TRBJ2-1 | TRBV11-1 | NA | TGTGCCAGCAGCTCCTCGTTAAATGAGCAGTTCTTC | CASSSSLNEQFF
NA | TRBJ1-2 | TRBV10-3 | NA | TGTGCCATCAGTGAGTCGGGGTTCTATGGCTACACCTTC | CAISESGFYGYTF
NA | TRBJ1-1 | TRBV12-3/TRBV12-4 | NA | TGTGCCAGCAGTTTAATGAGGCGGTCTGAAGCTTTCTTT | CASSLMRRSEAFF
NA | TRBJ2-7 | TRBV9 | TRBD2 | TGTGCCAGCAGCGTAGGGGACTACCTCATCTACGAGCAGTACTTC | CASSVGDYLIYEQYF
many | TRBJ2-5 | TRBV12-3/TRBV12-4 | NA | TGTGCCAGCAGCTCGCTAGAACGAGAGACCCAGTACTTC | CASSSLERETQYF
few | TRBJ2-3 | TRBV25-1 | TRBD1 | TGTGCCAGCAGTGAGTACTCGACAGGGATCAATACGCAGTATTTT | CASSEYSTGINTQYF
NA | TRBJ1-5 | TRBV20-1 | NA | TGCAGTGCTAGAGCTTCGGGTTGGCGCAATCAGCCCCAGCATTTT | CSARASGWRNQPQHF
few | TRBJ2-1 | TRBV7-9 | NA | TGTGCCAGCAGCTTAGCCTCGGCGGAGCAGTTCTTC | CASSLASAEQFF
few | TRBJ1-1 | TRBV5-1 | TRBD1 | TGCGCCAGCAGCTGGAACGGACAGGGGGAGGGCACTGAAGCTTTCTTT | CASSWNGQGEGTEAFF
NA | TRBJ2-5 | TRBV3-1 | TRBD2 | TGTGCCAGCGCCAGCGGACTAGCGGGAGGGGCGAGGGAGACCCAGTACTTC | CASASGLAGGARETQYF
NA | TRBJ2-5 | TRBV12-3/TRBV12-4 | TRBD1 | TGTGCCAGCAGTTTAACAGGGGGCGTCGAGACCCAGTACTTC | CASSLTGGVETQYF
NA | TRBJ1-6 | TRBV5-1 | NA | TGCGCCAGCAGCTTGGACAGGTTTGCTTCACCCCTCCACTTT | CASSLDRFASPLHF
few | TRBJ1-2 | TRBV11-2 | TRBD1 | TGTGCCAGCAGCACGATGGACAGGGCCTATGGCTACACCTTC | CASSTMDRAYGYTF
NA | TRBJ1-1 | TRBV18 | TRBD1 | TGTGCCAGCTCACCCGACAGGGCTATGAACACTGAAGCTTTCTTT | CASSPDRAMNTEAFF
NA | TRBJ2-1 | TRBV6-5 | TRBD2 | TGTGCCAGCAGTCCATGGACTAGCGGGAGAGGTGAGCAGTTCTTC | CASSPWTSGRGEQFF
few | TRBJ1-1 | TRBV11-2 | TRBD1 | TGTGCCAGCAGCTTATGGGGCCCGAGACAGGGGAATAAAGAAGCTTTCTTT | CASSLWGPRQGNKEAFF
NA | TRBJ2-7 | TRBV18 | TRBD1 | TGTGCCAGCTCACCAAGACAGGGGGGAGACTACGAGCAGTACTTC | CASSPRQGGDYEQYF
NA | TRBJ2-7 | TRBV3-1 | NA | TGTGCCAGCAGCCAAGTGGTGGTGGGAAACGAGCAGTACTTC | CASSQVVVGNEQYF
few | TRBJ2-7 | TRBV7-2 | TRBD1 | TGTGCCAGCAGTACCGGGACAGAGTACGAGCAGTACTTC | CASSTGTEYEQYF
NA | TRBJ2-3 | TRBV24-1 | NA | TGTGCCACCAGTGGGGTTATGAGGGGGGGAACAGATACGCAGTATTTT | CATSGVMRGGTDTQYF
few | TRBJ1-1 | TRBV5-1 | NA | TGCGCCAGCAGCTTGGACGTGATGAGCACTGAAGCTTTCTTT | CASSLDVMSTEAFF
few | TRBJ2-3 | TRBV19 | NA | TGTGCCAGTACCCGGAGTGGGCTGGGCACAGATACGCAGTATTTT | CASTRSGLGTDTQYF
NA | TRBJ2-1 | TRBV29-1 | TRBD2 | TGCAGCGTTGAGGGCGGGAGCGAAGATGAGCAGTTCTTC | CSVEGGSEDEQFF
few | TRBJ1-1 | TRBV6-5 | NA | TGTGCCAGCAGTTACTCGAGAGGAAGAGTCACAGGCCCGACGGACACTGAAGCTTTCTTT | CASSYSRGRVTGPTDTEAFF
few | TRBJ2-1 | TRBV20-1 | TRBD1 | TGCAGTGCTACGACAGGGGGGTCCTACAATGAGCAGTTCTTC | CSATTGGSYNEQFF
NA | TRBJ2-5 | TRBV20-1 | NA | TGCAGTGCGTCCTCAGGATTCCAAGAGACCCAGTACTTC | CSASSGFQETQYF
NA | TRBJ1-1 | TRBV20-1 | NA | TGCAGTGCTCGCGAAGCGGCTGACAGGAGCTATGAAGCTTTCTTT | CSAREAADRSYEAFF
NA | TRBJ2-3 | TRBV4-1 | NA | TGCGCCAGCAACGGGGGAGATACGCAGTATTTT | CASNGGDTQYF
few | TRBJ2-1 | TRBV2 | NA | TGTGCCAGCAGCGTCAATCTAGACTTTATCTACAATGAGCAGTTCTTC | CASSVNLDFIYNEQFF
few | TRBJ2-7 | TRBV20-1 | NA | TGCAGTGCTAGGGACAGCCACTACGAGCAGTACTTC | CSARDSHYEQYF
few | TRBJ2-5 | TRBV5-1 | NA | TGCGCCAGCAGGAACGAAGAGACCCAGTACTTC | CASRNEETQYF
NA | TRBJ2-1 | TRBV15 | NA | TGTGCCACCAGCAGAGGGGGACTCCTCTACAATGAGCAGTTCTTC | CATSRGGLLYNEQFF
NA | TRBJ1-5 | TRBV12-3/TRBV12-4 | NA | TGTGCCAGCAGTTTTGAGACAGGCAACAATCAGCCCCAGCATTTT | CASSFETGNNQPQHF
NA | TRBJ2-5 | TRBV24-1 | NA | TGTGCCACCAGTGATTATGGGGGAGGCGGATTAGAGACCCAGTACTTC | CATSDYGGGGLETQYF
NA | TRBJ2-6 | TRBV6-5 | NA | TGTGCCAGCAGTTATGGGTTATCGGAGGCCAACGTCCTGACTTTC | CASSYGLSEANVLTF
NA | TRBJ2-1 | TRBV24-1 | NA | TGTGCCACCAGATCAAGTTCCTACAATGAGCAGTTCTTC | CATRSSSYNEQFF
NA | TRBJ1-1 | TRBV7-9 | NA | TGTGCCAGCAGCTTAGAGCGGGGTCCGGGGAACACTGAAGCTTTCTTT | CASSLERGPGNTEAFF